Listed here is a single T cell receptor (beta chain). Its antigen remains unknown. These data come from a study of shared clonotypes between healthy human individuals. Study information: Per-donor plates numbered three CD4 naive, three CD4 memory, two CD8 naive and one CD8 memory.

Germline V gene sequence: CDR1 MDHEN, CDR2 SYDVKM. The CDR3 runs 12 residues. Sequencing was performed with immunoSEQ multiplex PCR; in TCRdb, only in-frame clones are kept and a portion is missing. The repertoire includes some 200,000 clones, just under 95% of them detected once, and 0.067% sits in the top ten. General study findings and limits: Relative to clonotypes present in all four donors, those not shared had lower generation probabilities.

The sample taken for sequencing was naive CD4+ T cells sorted from blood. Subset specified: CD45RA+ positively selected. The clonotype comes from a woman in her 30s in good health. The chain recombines TRBV28 with TRBJ2-5, with TRBD1 identical over 7 bases. The J call may not be correct, given that the DNA end is closer to TRBJ2-7. CDR3 protein: CASTGGDYEQYF. In nucleotides, the CDR3 is TGTGCCAGCACAGGGGGTGACTACGAGCAGTACTTC.